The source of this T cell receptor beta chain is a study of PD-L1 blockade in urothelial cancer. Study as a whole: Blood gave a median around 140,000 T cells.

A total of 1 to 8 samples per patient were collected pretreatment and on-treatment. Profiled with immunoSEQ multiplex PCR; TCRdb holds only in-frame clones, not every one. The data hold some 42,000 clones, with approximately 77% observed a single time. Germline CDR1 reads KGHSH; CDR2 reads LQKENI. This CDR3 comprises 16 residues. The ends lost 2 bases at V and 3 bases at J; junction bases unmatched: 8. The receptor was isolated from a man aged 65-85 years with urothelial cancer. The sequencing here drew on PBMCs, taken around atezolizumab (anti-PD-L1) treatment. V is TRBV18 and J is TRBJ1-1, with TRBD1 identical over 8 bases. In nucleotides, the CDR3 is TGTGCCAGCTCACCAGACCTGAACAGGGGGTACACTGAAGCTTTCTTT. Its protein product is CASSPDLNRGYTEAFF.